This passage covers 27 T cell receptor beta chains from one sample sequenced in a study of OX40 agonist ivuxolimab in advanced cancers. Assay: immunoSEQ multiplex PCR; the TCRdb copy retains only in-frame clones and omits some. The sample has under 90,000 clones; 85% to 90% are singletons. The sample was CD4+ or CD8+ T cells sorted from blood, taken in a trial of the OX40 agonist ivuxolimab. These receptors were collected from an adult with an advanced solid tumor such as melanoma, head and neck, liver or kidney cancer.

The J gene is TRBJ2-3, the V gene TRBV11-2, with D possibly being TRBD1 or TRBD2 (5 bases each). Per germline, CDR1 SGHAT and CDR2 FQNNGV. The CDR3 sequence is 13 residues long. The V and J ends lost 3 bases and 4 bases respectively, with 8 bases between them. The CDR3 region has the DNA TGTGCCAGCAGCTTTCAGGGAGCAGATACGCAGTATTTT. Its protein product is CASSFQGADTQYF.

V is TRBV2 and J is TRBJ1-1; TRBD1 matches 7 bases. Losses at the gene ends were 6 bases for V and 4 bases for J; bases not matched to a gene: 14. This CDR3 has 16 amino acids. The germline V gene has CDR1 SNHLY and CDR2 FYNNEI. The DNA of the CDR3 is TGTGCCAGCAGGCCCTCAGGGGGGGGGCAGGGCACTGAAGCTTTCTTT. This encodes CASRPSGGGQGTEAFF.

The CDR3 region is CSFSHSSGAGELFF. In DNA, the CDR3 is TGCAGCTTTTCCCACAGTTCCGGGGCCGGGGAGCTGTTTTTT. The chain uses TRBV29-1 and TRBJ2-2, with D possibly TRBD2 on 5 matching bases. The germline gives CDR1 SQVTM, CDR2 ANQGSEA. The CDR3 consists of 14 residues. The ends were cut back, 8 bases at V and 6 bases at J, with 19 bases in the middle.

The chain recombines TRBV7-3 with TRBJ2-1; D tentatively reads TRBD1 or TRBD2 (5 bases each). Germline-derived CDR1 and CDR2 are SGHTA and FQGTGA. The CDR3 covers 14 residues. The V end lost 3 bases, the J end lost 10 bases, and 16 bases lay between the germline ends. The CDR3 DNA sequence: TGTGCCAGCAGCTTGTTGGGGGAGTATGGGGAGCAGTTCTTC. Encoded protein: CASSLLGEYGEQFF.

In DNA form, the CDR3 reads TGCGCCAGCTCCTTGACTTCCTCTCCAGATACGCAGTATTTT. Its translation is CASSLTSSPDTQYF. The V gene is TRBV5-1, the J gene TRBJ2-3, with D hard to call. Trimming removed 7 bases at V and 4 bases at J, with 16 bases between. CDR1 and CDR2 (germline): SGHRS, YFSETQ. This CDR3 spans 14 amino acids.

This clone was recorded only once. This chain joins TRBV10-3 and TRBJ1-2, with 8 nucleotides matching TRBD1. V dropped 2 bases and J dropped 6; count of bases not matched to a gene: 8. CDR1 and CDR2 (germline): ENHRY, SYGVKD. The CDR3 totals 15 residues. This chain's CDR3 is CAISEQWTGWDGYTF. The CDR3 DNA reads as TGTGCCATCAGTGAGCAATGGACAGGGTGGGATGGCTACACCTTC.

The chain recombines TRBV7-3 with TRBJ2-1, with TRBD1 matching over 7 bases. CDR3 length equals 15 residues. Germline trimming cut 6 bases from V and 0 bases from J; bases unmatched to any gene: 5. CDR1 is SGHTA and CDR2 is FQGTGA in the germline V gene. Written as DNA, the CDR3 is TGTGCCAGCAGGGAGACAGGGACCTCCTACAATGAGCAGTTCTTC. It codes for CASRETGTSYNEQFF.

This clone was counted once. This chain links TRBV7-9 with TRBJ1-4; possible D gene TRBD1, 6 bases. The germline CDR1 and CDR2 sequences are SEHNR and FQNEAQ (reference sequence). Trimming stripped 5 bases from V and 3 bases from J, with 13 bases between. This CDR3 region has 15 residues. The DNA of the CDR3 is TGTGCCAGCAGCATTTTAGGGGGGTCTAATGAAAAACTGTTTTTT. This encodes CASSILGGSNEKLFF.

The chain links TRBV19 to TRBJ1-4; perhaps TRBD1 as D (5 bases). Germline assignment: CDR1 LNHDA and CDR2 SQIVND (reference sequence). There are 13 residues in the CDR3. The V and J ends lost 4 bases and 8 bases respectively, with 11 bases between them. The CDR3 spells CASSTGPGEKLFF. DNA of the CDR3: TGTGCCAGTAGTACGGGACCGGGAGAAAAACTGTTTTTT.

The chain combines TRBV5-1 with TRBJ2-6; D is ambiguous. Looked up from germline, CDR1 is SGHRS and CDR2 is YFSETQ. This CDR3 is 15 amino acids long. V lost 7 bases and J lost 0, with 11 bases in between. CDR3 sequence: CASRSLYSGANVLTF. CDR3 nucleotides: TGCGCCAGCCGTTCATTGTACTCTGGGGCCAACGTCCTGACTTTC.

CDR3 sequence reads: CASSQATTQGAGGNTIYF. The CDR3 DNA reads as TGCGCCAGCAGCCAAGCAACCACACAGGGTGCGGGGGGAAACACCATATATTTT. The rearrangement joins TRBV4-1 to TRBJ1-3, with a possible D match to TRBD1 (6 bases). CDR1 is MGHRA, CDR2 YSYEKL, per germline. Trimming pared 1 base from V and 4 bases from J, leaving 20 bases between. The CDR3 loop spans 18 amino acids.

The count of this clone is one. The V gene is TRBV18, the J gene TRBJ2-5; TRBD2 aligns across 12 bases. The CDR3 loop spans 15 amino acids. After removal of 4 bases from V and 5 bases from J, the junction contained 5 bases not matched to a gene. CDR1 KGHSH and CDR2 LQKENI come from the germline V gene. For the CDR3, the DNA is TGTGCCAGCTCACGCCGGACTAGCGGGACGGAGACCCAGTACTTC. Residues: CASSRRTSGTETQYF.

This clone was counted a single time. V usage is TRBV5-8 and J usage is TRBJ2-7; D unresolved. Trimming removed 0 bases from V and 0 bases from J, with 4 bases in between. Germline CDR1 reads SGHTS; CDR2 reads YDEGEE. The CDR3 extends over 13 amino acids. CDR3 bases: TGTGCCAGCAGCTTGGAGTACTCCTACGAGCAGTACTTC. Encoded protein: CASSLEYSYEQYF.

This chain uses TRBV7-9 with TRBJ2-5, with 11 bases that match TRBD1. Germline CDR1 SEHNR, CDR2 FQNEAQ (reference sequence). The CDR3 contains 18 residues. V dropped 4 bases and J dropped 5; count of bases not matched to a gene: 15. CDR3 in DNA: TGTGCCAGCAGCTCGGACAGGGGGCACGATTATCTTAGGGAGACCCAGTACTTC. It is translated as CASSSDRGHDYLRETQYF. The variable domain in full, completed from reference TRBV7-9 and TRBJ2-5, reads DTGVSQNPRHKITKRGQNVTFRCDPISEHNRLYWYRQTLGQGPEFLTYFQNEAQLEKSRLLSDRFSAERPKGSFSTLEIQRTEQGDSAMYLCASSSDRGHDYLRETQYFGPGTRLLVL.

V and J are TRBV28 and TRBJ1-4; possible D gene TRBD1, 5 bases. The germline CDR1 and CDR2 sequences are MDHEN and SYDVKM. The germline V and J ends were trimmed by 2 bases and 5 bases, with 12 bases remaining between them. This CDR3 has 15 residues. The chain's CDR3 is CASSLRFGGNEKLFF. The CDR3 region has the DNA TGTGCCAGCAGTTTAAGGTTCGGGGGAAATGAAAAACTGTTTTTT.

The chain combines TRBV21-1 with TRBJ1-5. TRBV21-1 constitutes a pseudogene. This CDR3 comprises 13 residues. CDR3 in DNA: TGTGCCAGCCCCGGCCAAAGCAATCAGCCCCAGCATTTT. It is translated as CASPGQSNQPQHF.

CDR3 protein: CASRWTEDTQYF. As DNA, the CDR3 is TGTGCCAGCAGGTGGACAGAAGATACGCAGTATTTT. This chain links TRBV7-2 with TRBJ2-3; possible D gene TRBD1, 6 bases. V was pared by 6 bases and J by 5 bases, with 9 bases between. The CDR3 loop spans 12 amino acids. Germline V gene lookup returns CDR1 SGHTA and CDR2 FQGNSA. The entire variable domain, with the rest obtained from reference TRBV7-2 and TRBJ2-3, is as follows: GAGVSQSPSNKVTEKGKDVELRCDPISGHTALYWYRQSLGQGLEFLIYFQGNSAPDKSGLPSDRFSAERTGGSVSTLTIQRTQQEDSAVYLCASRWTEDTQYFGPGTRLTVL.

The CDR3 DNA sequence: TGTGCCAGCAGCTTCTATCAGGGTCAGCCCCAGCATTTT. Its protein is CASSFYQGQPQHF. This sequence joins TRBV7-9 and TRBJ1-5, with a tentative D call TRBD1 (5 bases). Germline values: CDR1 SEHNR, CDR2 FQNEAQ (reference sequence). Trimming cost V 3 bases and J 6 bases, with 9 bases left between them. CDR3 length equals 13 residues.

In this sample, this clone turned up a few times. The chain joins TRBV14 to TRBJ2-5; D might be TRBD1 (6 bases). This CDR3 contains 15 residues. Looked up from germline, CDR1 is SGHDN and CDR2 is FVKESK. The ends were cut back, 0 bases at V and 4 bases at J, with 12 bases in the middle. CDR3 nucleotides: TGTGCCAGCAGCCAAGATATGGCCAGGGGAGAGACCCAGTACTTC. Its protein is CASSQDMARGETQYF. Based on the CDR3 plus reference TRBV14 and TRBJ2-5, the full variable domain is EAGVTQFPSHSVIEKGQTVTLRCDPISGHDNLYWYRRVMGKEIKFLLHFVKESKQDESGMPNNRFLAERTGGTYSTLKVQPAELEDSGVYFCASSQDMARGETQYFGPGTRLLVL.

J is TRBJ1-5 and V is TRBV27; maybe TRBD1 (6 bases). Germline V lookup: CDR1 MNHEY, CDR2 SMNVEV (reference sequence). This CDR3 is built from 15 residues. The V gene lost 6 bases and the J gene lost 4 bases, with 16 bases spanning the gap. CDR3 residues: CASRVGGLRNQPQHF. The CDR3 DNA follows: TGTGCCAGCAGAGTAGGGGGTCTACGGAATCAGCCCCAGCATTTT.

This clone was observed a single time. V gene TRBV5-1 combines with J gene TRBJ1-1, with 8 bases matching TRBD1. The CDR3 has 16 residues. The germline V gene encodes CDR1 SGHRS and CDR2 YFSETQ. V lost 3 bases to trimming and J lost 4 bases; unmatched junction nucleotides: 11. CDR3 protein: CASSSFGQGPATEAFF. The CDR3 DNA follows: TGCGCCAGCAGCTCGTTCGGACAGGGTCCCGCCACTGAAGCTTTCTTT.

The chain is built from TRBV6-1 and TRBJ2-5; D might be TRBD2 (6 bases). The V and J ends lost 1 base and 5 bases respectively, with 11 bases between them. Per the germline V gene, CDR1 is MNHNS and CDR2 is SASEGT. The CDR3 spans 14 residues. The CDR3 nucleotides are TGTGCCAGCAGTGAAGGACTAGATCTCGAGACCCAGTACTTC. Protein: CASSEGLDLETQYF.

V gene TRBV19 combines with J gene TRBJ2-7, with 7 bases identical to TRBD1. The CDR3 consists of 14 residues. Germline CDR1 LNHDA, CDR2 SQIVND (reference sequence). Trimming cost V 11 bases and J 5 bases; bases outside gene matches: 15. In nucleotides, the CDR3 is TGTGCCGTACAGGGGTCCCGCTCCGGAAACGAGCAGTACTTC. It specifies CAVQGSRSGNEQYF. Using reference TRBV19 and TRBJ2-7 for the parts outside the CDR3, the full variable domain is DGGITQSPKYLFRKEGQNVTLSCEQNLNHDAMYWYRQDPGQGLRLIYYSQIVNDFQKGDIAEGYSVSREKKESFPLTVTSAQKNPTAFYLCAVQGSRSGNEQYFGPGTRLTVT.

The chain couples TRBV6-5 to TRBJ2-1; 9 positions match TRBD2. Trimming at V came to 7 bases and at J to 7 bases, leaving 8 bases not matched to a gene. The length of the CDR3 is 14 residues. Germline CDR1 is MNHEY and CDR2 is SVGAGI. The CDR3 region is CASIAGGGLNEQFF. DNA of the CDR3: TGTGCCAGCATTGCGGGGGGGGGTTTGAATGAGCAGTTCTTC.

J is TRBJ1-5 and V is TRBV28, with no clear D. V lost 6 bases, J lost 6 bases, and 9 bases lay in between. From germline, CDR1 is MDHEN and CDR2 SYDVKM. The CDR3 is made up of 12 amino acids. CDR3 amino acids: CASSRSGQPQHF. In nucleotides, the CDR3 is TGTGCCAGCAGCCGGTCGGGTCAGCCCCAGCATTTT.

J is TRBJ2-3 and V is TRBV7-2; 8 bases match TRBD2. The junction had 9 bases not matched to a gene; V was cut back by 4 bases and J by 3 bases. The CDR3 runs 16 residues. The germline V gene encodes CDR1 SGHTA and CDR2 FQGNSA. The CDR3 region has the DNA TGTGCCAGCAGCTCCGGGGGGGCGTATGGGACAGATACGCAGTATTTT. Translation gives CASSSGGAYGTDTQYF.

The chain recombines TRBV18 with TRBJ2-7, with TRBD2 as a possible D gene (6 bases). The length of the CDR3 is 14 residues. Trimming removed 5 bases at V and 5 bases at J, with 16 bases between. Germline V gives CDR1 KGHSH, CDR2 LQKENI. The CDR3 protein is CASSRNRDSNEQYV. For the CDR3, the DNA is TGTGCCAGCTCAAGGAATCGGGACTCGAACGAGCAGTACGTC.